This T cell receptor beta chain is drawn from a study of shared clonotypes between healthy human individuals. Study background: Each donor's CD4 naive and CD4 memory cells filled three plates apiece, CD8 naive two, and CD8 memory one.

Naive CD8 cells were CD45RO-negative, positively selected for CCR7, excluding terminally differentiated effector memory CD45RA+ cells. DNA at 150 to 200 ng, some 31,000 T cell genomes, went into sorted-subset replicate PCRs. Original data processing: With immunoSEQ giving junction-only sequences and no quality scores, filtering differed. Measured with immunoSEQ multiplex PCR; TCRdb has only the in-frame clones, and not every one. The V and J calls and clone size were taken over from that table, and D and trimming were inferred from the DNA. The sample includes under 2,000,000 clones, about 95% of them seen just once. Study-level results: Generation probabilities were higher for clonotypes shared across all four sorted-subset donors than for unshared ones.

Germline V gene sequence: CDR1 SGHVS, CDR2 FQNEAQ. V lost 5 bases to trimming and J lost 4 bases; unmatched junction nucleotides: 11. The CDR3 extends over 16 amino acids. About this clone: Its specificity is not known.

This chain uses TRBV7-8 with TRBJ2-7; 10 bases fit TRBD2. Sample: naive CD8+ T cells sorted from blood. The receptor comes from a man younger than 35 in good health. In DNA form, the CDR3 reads TGTGCCAGCAGCGAACCAGGACTAGCGGATATTTACGAGCAGTACTTC. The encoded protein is CASSEPGLADIYEQYF.